Detailed here is one TCR beta chain. Its matching antigen is unknown. TCRdb re-analyzed the PCR reads through MiXCR. This table has approximately 70,000 clones, roughly 18% appearing once. Treatment of any kind had been given to no patient before thyroid surgery. The sample comes from a study of metastatic and nonmetastatic thyroid tumors. Study overall: It was across blood and tumor or nodule tissue from malignant and benign thyroid patients that repertoires were compared. Notes on the study in general: Versus benign nodules, malignant thyroid tumors reportedly had significantly higher TCR beta diversity, in blood and tumor.

V shed 1 base and J shed 3 bases, with 7 bases lying between them. The CDR3 is 12 residues long. Per germline, CDR1 DFQATT and CDR2 SNEGSKA (reference sequence). The V call is TRBV20-1, the J call TRBJ2-7; no clear D. The specimen sequenced was blood. The receptor was isolated from a female donor with papillary thyroid cancer or a benign thyroid nodule (not recorded which). Some clones in this sample may be carry-over from other donors' samples. The CDR3 region is CSARGTDYEQYF. In nucleotides, the CDR3 is TGCAGTGCTAGAGGGACCGACTACGAGCAGTACTTC.